This TCR beta chain stems from a study of cytomegalovirus exposure and HLA in healthy donors. V was clipped by 4 bases and J by 8 bases; unmatched bases: 9. This CDR3 has 15 amino acids. Germline V gives CDR1 SGHRS, CDR2 YFSETQ. In the PCR, 60 Vbeta and 13 Jbeta primers were used. TCRdb's table, derived via immunoSEQ multiplex PCR, lists solely in-frame clones and lacks some. The sample records more than 30,000 clones, around two thirds being singletons. Sample: PBMCs. The rearrangement joins TRBV5-1 to TRBJ2-1; 10 bases align to TRBD1. This receptor was obtained from a man under 40 in good health and CMV-seronegative. The CDR3 DNA follows: TGCGCCAGCAGCCCGGGACAGGGGCTGATCTATGAGCAGTTCTTC. Its translation is CASSPGQGLIYEQFF.